This T cell receptor beta chain was obtained from a study of beta chain features in type 1 diabetes. One heparinised blood draw averaging around 100 mL was given by each donor. The CDR3 extends over 16 amino acids. Germline trimming cut 5 bases from V and 7 bases from J; bases unmatched to any gene: 12. CDR1 SGHVS and CDR2 FQNEAQ come from the germline V gene. Sequencing targeted expressed TCRB transcripts, as all isolated RNA had been reverse transcribed. Sequenced by immunoSEQ multiplex PCR; TCRdb stores in-frame clones only, minus some. This table has 400,000 to 500,000 clones, roughly 14% appearing once.

The sample comprised naive CD4+ T cells from blood. This clonotype was sampled from a young man in good health. This chain links TRBV7-8 with TRBJ2-1; 9 bases map to TRBD2. The chain's CDR3 is CASSPTFSGSRNEQFF. The CDR3 DNA reads TGTGCCAGCAGCCCCACCTTTAGCGGGAGCAGGAATGAGCAGTTCTTC.